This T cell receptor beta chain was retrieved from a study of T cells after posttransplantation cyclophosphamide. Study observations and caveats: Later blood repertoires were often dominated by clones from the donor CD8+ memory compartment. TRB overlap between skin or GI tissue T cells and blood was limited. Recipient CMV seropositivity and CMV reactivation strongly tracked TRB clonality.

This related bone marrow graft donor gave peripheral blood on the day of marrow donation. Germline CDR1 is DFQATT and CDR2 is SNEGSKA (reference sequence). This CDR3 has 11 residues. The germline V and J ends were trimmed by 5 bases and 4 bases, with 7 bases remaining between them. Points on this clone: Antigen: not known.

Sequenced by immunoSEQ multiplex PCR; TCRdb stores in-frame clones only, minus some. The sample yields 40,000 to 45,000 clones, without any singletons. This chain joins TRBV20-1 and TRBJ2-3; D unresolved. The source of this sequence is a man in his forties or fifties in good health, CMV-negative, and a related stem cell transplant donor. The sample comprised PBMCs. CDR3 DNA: TGCAGTGCTCCAGGCCCAGATACGCAGTATTTT. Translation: CSAPGPDTQYF.